This T cell receptor (beta chain) was sequenced during a study of T cells in women clearing cervical HPV infection. Profiling relied on immunoSEQ multiplex PCR, and the TCRdb table lists in-frame clones only, not all of them. This sample carries 30,000 to 45,000 clones, with 6.4% going to the ten biggest clones. The trim removed 6 bases at V and 4 bases at J, leaving 11 bases unmatched. Germline assignment: CDR1 SGHAT and CDR2 FQNNGV. CDR3 length: 15 amino acids. A note on this clone: The CDR3 end lies 3 residues beyond the end of the read and is filled in from the germline J gene.

The chain carries TRBV11-2 and TRBJ1-2; 7 bases line up with TRBD1. The TCR comes from a woman between 18 and 75 years old with a cervical HPV16 infection that either progressed to CIN3+ or cleared (not recorded which). Sequences were obtained from blood buffy coat. The CDR3 sequence is CASSPNSGDSYGYTF. CDR3 DNA (partial): TGTGCCAGCAGTCCTAACTCGGGGGACAGCTATGGC.